A single T cell receptor (beta chain) is shown here with its context. The sample originates from a study of blood T cell repertoires in COVID-19. Study-level background: Samples came from the United States, Italy and Spain, spanning acute and convalescent COVID-19. Sources were T cells, B-cell-depleted T cells, or PBMCs; the material itself was cDNA or gDNA.

The length of the CDR3 is 14 residues. Germline V CDR1 and CDR2: KGHDR, SFDVKD. Trimming removed 3 bases from V and 1 base from J, with 8 bases in between. Only in-frame clones appear in the TCRdb table, and some are missing; sequencing was by immunoSEQ multiplex PCR. The sample includes a few hundred thousand clones, more than 85% of them seen just once. Donors were grouped by their self-reported clinical history. Either two negative PCRs, clearance, or symptom resolution qualified Cohort 3 donors as recovered. The chain links TRBV24-1 to TRBJ1-2; D remains unclear. The source material was PBMCs or T cells enriched from blood (not recorded which). The sequence was collected from a woman aged 55-69 years who had recovered from COVID-19. The CDR3 loop is CATSDPSYNYGYTF. The CDR3 DNA follows: TGTGCCACCAGTGATCCCTCCTATAACTATGGCTACACCTTC.